Below, 7 T cell receptor beta chains from the same sample are listed, as sequenced in a study of CD8 T cells in ankylosing spondylitis. TCRdb redid the calling of the 5' RACE reads with MiXCR, one entry per CDR3 protein. The repertoire consists of tens of thousands of distinct CDR3 sequences, with roughly 29% occurring once and the leading ten covering 45% to 55%. The sample taken for sequencing was synovial fluid, either unsorted or a sorted T cell fraction (not recorded which). The receptors stem from a male donor with ankylosing spondylitis.

This clonotype has only a few counts. The chain is built from TRBV7-6 and TRBJ2-1; 11 bases line up with TRBD2. The CDR3 covers 16 residues. The germline V gene has CDR1 SGHVS and CDR2 FNYEAQ. The trim removed 9 bases at V and 5 bases at J, leaving 12 bases unmatched. The CDR3 sequence: CASQKTSGSLNNEQFF. In DNA, the CDR3 is TGTGCCAGTCAGAAAACTAGCGGGAGTTTGAACAATGAGCAGTTCTTC.

The rearrangement links TRBV18 to TRBJ2-7, with 12 nucleotides matching TRBD1. After removal of 3 bases from V and 3 bases from J, the junction contained 3 bases not matched to a gene. In germline, CDR1 is KGHSH, CDR2 LQKENI. There are 15 residues in the CDR3. The CDR3 protein is CASSPRDRGRYEQYV. The CDR3 nucleotides read TGTGCCAGCTCACCCCGGGACAGGGGGCGCTACGAGCAGTACGTC.

This clonotype was counted at least ten times. The chain links TRBV7-9 to TRBJ2-5, with D maybe TRBD2 (5 bases). Germline loops: CDR1 SEHNR, CDR2 FQNEAQ (reference sequence). The CDR3 covers 15 residues. V dropped 8 bases and J dropped 2 bases, with 18 bases sitting between them. This CDR3 reads CASPQLGEDQETQYF. The CDR3 bases are TGTGCCAGCCCACAGCTCGGGGAAGATCAAGAGACCCAGTACTTC. Full variable domain (rest looked up from reference TRBV7-9 and TRBJ2-5): DTGVSQNPRHKITKRGQNVTFRCDPISEHNRLYWYRQTLGQGPEFLTYFQNEAQLEKSRLLSDRFSAERPKGSFSTLEIQRTEQGDSAMYLCASPQLGEDQETQYFGPGTRLLVL.

The CDR3 sequence: CASSPGAYEQYF. CDR3 DNA sequence: TGTGCCAGCAGCCCCGGGGCCTACGAGCAGTACTTC. The chain recombines TRBV7-9 with TRBJ2-7; possible D gene TRBD2, 5 bases. In germline, CDR1 is SEHNR, CDR2 FQNEAQ (reference sequence). CDR3 length: 12 amino acids. Trimming took 5 bases from V and 2 from J, leaving 7 bases between them.

The chain combines TRBV10-2 with TRBJ2-5; D gene uncertain. The CDR3 sequence is 13 residues long. V was trimmed by 5 bases and J by 5 bases, leaving 12 bases between them. Germline CDR1 and CDR2: WSHSY and SAAADI. The CDR3 DNA reads TGCGCCAGCAGTACTGACTTCCTGGAGACCCAGTACTTC. It codes for CASSTDFLETQYF.

The rearrangement links TRBV7-6 to TRBJ2-7, with D uncertain. V dropped 1 base and J dropped 1 base, with 5 bases sitting between them. The CDR3 spans 13 residues. Germline CDR1 is SGHVS and CDR2 is FNYEAQ. CDR3 residues: CASSLGPSYEQYF. The CDR3 DNA is TGTGCCAGCAGCTTAGGCCCTTCCTACGAGCAGTACTTC.

This clonotype was found a few times. The chain employs TRBV5-6 and TRBJ1-6; D uncertain. Germline loops: CDR1 SGHDT, CDR2 YYEEEE. CDR3 length equals 15 residues. V was shortened by 0 bases and J by 9 bases, with 13 bases between the two germline ends. Written as DNA, the CDR3 is TGTGCCAGCAGCTTGGGGTCGGAAGGACGTTCACCCCTCCACTTT. This translates into CASSLGSEGRSPLHF.